A selection of T cell receptor beta chains follows, all from one sample in a study of regulatory dendritic cells for organ transplantation. TCRdb's copy holds only in-frame clones and misses some; the assay was immunoSEQ multiplex PCR. The sample holds 34,000 or so clones; 85% to 90% are singletons and the top ten take 0.055% to 0.08%. What was sequenced was naive CD4+ T cells from blood. The receptors were gathered from a human donor in good health. Each CDR3 is given with its conserved first and last residue. A D gene is named only where the DNA matches it firmly. Some rows have no size entry. The others give once, few or many, or a class for an expanded clone.

size	J	V	D	DNA	CDR3
-	TRBJ2-3	TRBV19	-	TGTGCCAGTAGACATGTGGGGGGCCCAGATACGCAGTATTTT	CASRHVGGPDTQYF
-	TRBJ1-5	TRBV11-1	-	TGTGCCAGCAGCCCGATTTGCGGGGGATATCAGCCCCAGCATTTT	CASSPICGGYQPQHF
-	TRBJ2-4	TRBV7-2	TRBD2	TGTGCCAGCAGCTTAGTGCCCTTGGGAGGGAGCGGAGCCAAAAACATTCAGTACTTC	CASSLVPLGGSGAKNIQYF
-	TRBJ2-2	TRBV7-3	TRBD1	TGTGCCAGCAGCCCAAGACAGGGGATAGTATCCGGGGAGCTGTTTTTT	CASSPRQGIVSGELFF
-	TRBJ1-3	TRBV30	-	TGTGCCTGGAGTGTACTTGGCAGGGGAAAGGGAAACACCATATATTTT	CAWSVLGRGKGNTIYF
-	TRBJ1-1	TRBV27	-	TGTGCCAGCAGTTTATGGGCGCAGAACACTGAAGCTTTCTTT	CASSLWAQNTEAFF
-	TRBJ1-4	TRBV28	-	TGTGCCAGCAGTCCATCAGGAGCAACTAATGAAAAACTGTTTTTT	CASSPSGATNEKLFF
-	TRBJ2-5	TRBV2	-	TGTGCCAGCAGCCCGAGGGGGGCCCTTTACCAAGAGACCCAGTACTTC	CASSPRGALYQETQYF
once	TRBJ2-1	TRBV13	-	TGTGCCAGCAGCTGGCCCAGGGTGCGTAATGAGCAGTTCTTC	CASSWPRVRNEQFF
-	TRBJ2-2	TRBV27	TRBD2	TGTGCCAGCAGAGCCTGGGGGGGTACGGACACCGGGGAGCTGTTTTTT	CASRAWGGTDTGELFF
-	TRBJ2-7	TRBV6-5	-	TGTGCCAGCAGCCAGGGTAGGGAGCAGTACTTC	CASSQGREQYF
-	TRBJ2-7	TRBV5-4	-	TGTGCCAGCAGCTTCGGGGGAAGCTCCTACGAGCAGTACTTC	CASSFGGSSYEQYF
-	TRBJ1-2	TRBV19	-	TGTGCCAGTAGTATACCGCTAATCTATGGCTACACCTTC	CASSIPLIYGYTF
-	TRBJ1-2	TRBV27	-	TGTGCCAGCAGCGATAGGGCCGGGCCCTATGGCTACACCTTC	CASSDRAGPYGYTF
-	TRBJ2-1	TRBV9	-	TGTGCCAGCAGCGTAGGGACCTACAATGAGCAGTTCTTC	CASSVGTYNEQFF
-	TRBJ2-5	TRBV11-2	TRBD1	TGTGCCAGCAGCATGACTCAAGGACAGGGGTTTAAAGGGGAGACCCAGTACTTC	CASSMTQGQGFKGETQYF
-	TRBJ2-2	TRBV5-5	-	TGTGCCAGCAGCTTTTCCCAACGGGCCGGGGAGCTGTTTTTT	CASSFSQRAGELFF
-	TRBJ1-2	TRBV4-3	-	TGCGCCAGCAGCCAAGAAGCAGGGGAGTATGGCTACACCTTC	CASSQEAGEYGYTF
-	TRBJ2-1	TRBV9	TRBD2	TGTGCCAGCAGCTTGAGCGGGAGCTCCTACAATGAGCAGTTCTTC	CASSLSGSSYNEQFF
-	TRBJ2-5	TRBV12-2	-	TGTCCTCGTGGGTACGTGGGACAAGAGACCCAGTACTTC	CPRGYVGQETQYF
-	TRBJ2-1	TRBV18	-	TGTGCCAGCTCACTACCCGGGACGCACAATGAGCAGTTCTTC	CASSLPGTHNEQFF
-	TRBJ2-7	TRBV7-8	-	TGTGCCAGCAGCCTTTGGACCCTGAGGGAGCAGTACTTC	CASSLWTLREQYF
once	TRBJ2-3	TRBV5-1	-	TGCGCCAGCAGCTTGGGGCTAGCCTCAGATACGCAGTATTTT	CASSLGLASDTQYF
-	TRBJ2-2	TRBV4-2	TRBD2	TGTGCCAGCAGCCAAGGGAGACCGACTAGCGGGTCTTTGTTGGGAGGCGGGGAGCTGTTTTTT	CASSQGRPTSGSLLGGGELFF
-	TRBJ2-6	TRBV19	TRBD2	TGTGCCAGTAATAGCGGGGGGAGCTCTGGGGCCAACGTCCTGACTTTC	CASNSGGSSGANVLTF
-	TRBJ2-1	TRBV9	-	TGTGCCAGCAGCGTAGTTACCCGTCCTGAGCAGTTCTTC	CASSVVTRPEQFF
-	TRBJ2-5	TRBV4-1	-	TGCGCCAGCAGCCACACCATGGGGACCCAGTACTTC	CASSHTMGTQYF
few	TRBJ2-7	TRBV15	-	TGTGCCACCAGCAGAGAACCGACGTCCCAGGACGAGCAGTACTTC	CATSREPTSQDEQYF
-	TRBJ2-1	TRBV9	TRBD1	TGTGCCAGCAGCGCCGACAGGGGCGCCCACAATGAGCAGTTCTTC	CASSADRGAHNEQFF
-	TRBJ2-7	TRBV11-3	-	TGTGCCAGCAGCTCCCCGGGACCCTCCTACGAGCAGTACTTC	CASSSPGPSYEQYF
-	TRBJ2-7	TRBV30	-	TGTGCCTGGAGTGTCCCCCCCACAGGGCCCTCCTACGAGCAGTACTTC	CAWSVPPTGPSYEQYF